The 27 T cell receptor beta chains in this list originate from one sample, sequenced in a study of blood T cell repertoires in COVID-19. Using immunoSEQ multiplex PCR, the repertoire was profiled, and TCRdb retains in-frame clones only, with some absent. The sample records approximately 280,000 clones, around 84% being singletons. The material sequenced was PBMCs or T cells enriched from blood (not recorded which). Receptor source: a man in his forties or fifties who had been exposed to COVID-19.

The chain links TRBV27 to TRBJ2-2, with TRBD1 matching 7 bases. The CDR3 consists of 15 residues. Trimming at V came to 2 bases and at J to 5 bases, leaving 5 bases not matched to a gene. CDR1 and CDR2 from the germline V gene are MNHEY and SMNVEV (reference sequence). This CDR3 is CASSLVSGGTGELFF. The CDR3 coding sequence is TGTGCCAGCAGTTTAGTTTCAGGGGGAACCGGGGAGCTGTTTTTT.

V usage is TRBV2 and J usage is TRBJ2-3, with 8 bases identical to TRBD1. The V segment lost 4 bases and the J segment 2 bases; nucleotides outside the gene matches: 2. The germline V gene has CDR1 SNHLY and CDR2 FYNNEI. This CDR3 contains 14 residues. In DNA, the CDR3 is TGTGCCAGCAGTGGGACAGGGTTCACAGATACGCAGTATTTT. This gives the protein CASSGTGFTDTQYF.

J is TRBJ1-6 and V is TRBV19, with TRBD1 matching over 9 bases. The CDR3 is made up of 14 amino acids. Germline V CDR1 and CDR2: LNHDA, SQIVND (reference sequence). The V gene end was trimmed by 6 bases and the J gene end by 7 bases; junction bases not matched to a gene: 4. CDR3 DNA: TGTGCCAGTAGCGGGACAGGGATCAATTCACCCCTCCACTTT. Its protein is CASSGTGINSPLHF.

The chain carries TRBV7-6 and TRBJ1-3; 7 nucleotides match TRBD1. The junction had 5 bases not matched to a gene; V was cut back by 6 bases and J by 0 bases. CDR3 length equals 15 residues. CDR1 and CDR2 from the germline V gene are SGHVS and FNYEAQ. The CDR3 is CASRLTGNSGNTIYF. The CDR3 nucleotides are TGTGCCAGCAGACTGACAGGGAACTCTGGAAACACCATATATTTT.

The chain employs TRBV19 and TRBJ2-2, with D tentatively TRBD2 (7 bases). Germline-derived CDR1 and CDR2 are LNHDA and SQIVND (reference sequence). V was cut by 6 bases and J by 7 bases, with 21 bases left in between. The CDR3 is 16 residues long. The DNA for the CDR3 is TGTGCCAGTAGCCAGTTGGGGGGGCATGAACTCGGGGAGCTGTTTTTT. The encoded protein is CASSQLGGHELGELFF.

The chain joins TRBV9 to TRBJ2-7, with 11 bases aligning to TRBD2. CDR1 is SGDLS and CDR2 is YYNGEE in the germline V gene. V gave up 4 bases and J gave up 3 bases; unmatched junction bases: 6. CDR3 length: 15 amino acids. DNA for the CDR3: TGTGCCAGCAGCTCTCGGACTAGCGGGCACTACGAGCAGTACTTC. Amino acids: CASSSRTSGHYEQYF.

This rearrangement joins TRBV19 to TRBJ1-1; 7 bases are shared with TRBD1. The CDR3 totals 11 residues. Unmatched junction bases numbered 6, after V lost 5 bases and J lost 12 bases. Germline assignment: CDR1 LNHDA and CDR2 SQIVND (reference sequence). The CDR3: CASSLDRFTFF. The CDR3 DNA sequence: TGTGCCAGTAGTCTGGACAGGTTCACTTTCTTT. Together with reference TRBV19 and TRBJ1-1, the CDR3 gives the full variable domain: DGGITQSPKYLFRKEGQNVTLSCEQNLNHDAMYWYRQDPGQGLRLIYYSQIVNDFQKGDIAEGYSVSREKKESFPLTVTSAQKNPTAFYLCASSLDRFTFFGQGTRLTVV.

The V call is TRBV24-1, the J call TRBJ2-1, with 7 bases fitting TRBD1. Trimming removed 7 bases from V and 7 bases from J; junction bases left unmatched: 6. The CDR3 sequence is 13 residues long. Germline CDR1 reads KGHDR; CDR2 reads SFDVKD. The CDR3 DNA sequence: TGTGCCACCAGAGGACAGGTACCTAATGAGCAGTTCTTC. Protein sequence: CATRGQVPNEQFF.

Written as DNA, the CDR3 is TGTGCCAGCAGCCGACTAGTCCACGAGCAGTACTTC. It yields the protein CASSRLVHEQYF. V gene TRBV11-2 combines with J gene TRBJ2-7, with D perhaps matching TRBD2 (6 bases). V was trimmed by 5 bases and J by 5 bases, leaving 10 bases between them. The CDR3 has 12 amino acids. The V gene's germline CDR1 is SGHAT and CDR2 FQNNGV.

The V call is TRBV19, the J call TRBJ2-1; TRBD2 agrees at 14 bases. Losses at the gene ends were 4 bases for V and 7 bases for J; bases not matched to a gene: 6. CDR1 LNHDA and CDR2 SQIVND come from the germline V gene (reference sequence). The CDR3 totals 16 residues. The CDR3 loop is CASSTGTSGGWNEQFF. CDR3 bases: TGTGCCAGTAGTACCGGGACTAGCGGGGGTTGGAATGAGCAGTTCTTC. The complete variable domain, with remaining parts taken from reference TRBV19 and TRBJ2-1, reads DGGITQSPKYLFRKEGQNVTLSCEQNLNHDAMYWYRQDPGQGLRLIYYSQIVNDFQKGDIAEGYSVSREKKESFPLTVTSAQKNPTAFYLCASSTGTSGGWNEQFFGPGTRLTVL.

This sequence joins TRBV28 and TRBJ2-3; 9 nucleotides agree with TRBD2. Germline CDR1 is MDHEN and CDR2 is SYDVKM. This CDR3 has 16 residues. Losses at the gene ends were 4 bases for V and 0 bases for J; bases not matched to a gene: 5. This CDR3 reads CASSSPTSGSTDTQYF. CDR3 DNA: TGTGCCAGCAGTTCCCCGACTAGCGGAAGCACAGATACGCAGTATTTT.

This chain uses TRBV11-2 with TRBJ2-2, with 9 bases lining up with TRBD1. Germline V gene lookup returns CDR1 SGHAT and CDR2 FQNNGV. V was clipped by 5 bases and J by 6 bases; unmatched bases: 7. The CDR3 has 15 residues. CDR3 sequence: CASSAIQGAPGELFF. Written as DNA, the CDR3 is TGTGCCAGCAGCGCAATACAGGGGGCCCCCGGGGAGCTGTTTTTT.

V usage is TRBV7-3 and J usage is TRBJ1-2; D is uncertain. The CDR3 runs 13 residues. The ends were cut back, 5 bases at V and 4 bases at J, with 11 bases in the middle. Germline CDR1 reads SGHTA; CDR2 reads FQGTGA. Here the CDR3 DNA reads TGTGCCAGCAGCCCCGAGGCGGGCTATGGCTACACCTTC. As protein: CASSPEAGYGYTF.

J is TRBJ2-3 and V is TRBV18, with TRBD1 matching over 8 bases. Germline V lookup: CDR1 KGHSH, CDR2 LQKENI. The CDR3 runs to 15 residues. The trim removed 1 base at V and 6 bases at J, leaving 6 bases unmatched. CDR3 DNA sequence: TGTGCCAGCTCACCACTTTTAGGGGACAGGGATACGCAGTATTTT. Encoded protein: CASSPLLGDRDTQYF.

This chain links TRBV12-3 or TRBV12-4 with TRBJ2-3; TRBD1 matches at 8 bases. CDR3 length equals 13 residues. Trimming removed 6 bases from V and 4 bases from J; junction bases left unmatched: 3. CDR3: CASRSTGADTQYF. In DNA form, the CDR3 reads TGTGCCAGCAGGTCGACAGGGGCAGATACGCAGTATTTT.

The chain is built from TRBV13 and TRBJ2-1, with TRBD2 matching over 12 bases. The J segment lost 7 bases and the V segment lost 4 bases, leaving 11 bases of the junction unmatched. The CDR3 is 17 amino acids. CDR1 and CDR2 (germline): PRHDT, FYEKMQ (reference sequence). The CDR3 loop is CASSSFLAGGPWNEQFF. The CDR3 nucleotides are TGTGCCAGCAGCTCTTTCCTAGCGGGAGGGCCTTGGAATGAGCAGTTCTTC. The whole variable domain, filled in from reference TRBV13 and TRBJ2-1, reads AAGVIQSPRHLIKEKRETATLKCYPIPRHDTVYWYQQGPGQDPQFLISFYEKMQSDKGSIPDRFSAQQFSDYHSELNMSSLELGDSALYFCASSSFLAGGPWNEQFFGPGTRLTVL.

This clone was seen just once. The gene calls are TRBV12-3 or TRBV12-4 and TRBJ1-2; tentative D call: TRBD1 (5 bases). This CDR3 region has 12 residues. The V end was cut by 3 bases, the J end by 6 bases, with 8 bases between. In nucleotides, the CDR3 is TGTGCCAGCAGTTTGGAGGGGAATGGCTACACCTTC. It translates to CASSLEGNGYTF.

The V and J genes are TRBV29-1 and TRBJ1-5; D remains ambiguous. From germline, CDR1 is SQVTM and CDR2 ANQGSEA. V was cut by 4 bases and J by 2 bases, with 12 bases left in between. The CDR3 sequence is 14 residues long. CDR3 nucleotide sequence: TGCAGCGTTGGTGATGGTCGAGGCAATCAGCCCCAGCATTTT. Encoded protein: CSVGDGRGNQPQHF.

Written as DNA, the CDR3 is TGTGCCAGCAGCGAGGGCTGGGCCGGGAGCTATGGCTACACCTTC. It translates to CASSEGWAGSYGYTF. The chain uses TRBV9 and TRBJ1-2; no definite D call. Germline V CDR1 and CDR2: SGDLS, YYNGEE. The germline V and J ends were trimmed by 3 bases and 4 bases, with 16 bases remaining between them. The CDR3 length is 15 residues. The full variable domain, with the rest looked up from reference TRBV9 and TRBJ1-2, is DSGVTQTPKHLITATGQRVTLRCSPRSGDLSVYWYQQSLDQGLQFLIQYYNGEERAKGNILERFSAQQFPDLHSELNLSSLELGDSALYFCASSEGWAGSYGYTFGSGTRLTVV.

This chain joins TRBV4-1 and TRBJ2-3; 7 positions agree with TRBD2. This CDR3 has 16 amino acids. The V gene's germline CDR1 is MGHRA and CDR2 YSYEKL. V dropped 3 bases and J dropped 6; count of bases not matched to a gene: 12. Here the CDR3 reads CASSQRTFLGRDTQYF. The CDR3 DNA reads as TGCGCCAGCAGCCAGCGGACTTTCCTCGGGAGGGATACGCAGTATTTT.

The rearrangement uses TRBV6-5 and TRBJ2-5, with TRBD2 matching 12 bases. Germline CDR1 MNHEY, CDR2 SVGAGI. This CDR3 is 16 amino acids long. The V gene end was trimmed by 1 base and the J gene end by 6 bases; junction bases not matched to a gene: 6. The CDR3 DNA is TGTGCCAGCAGTTACTGGCTAGCGGGAGGGTCGAAGACCCAGTACTTC. This codes for CASSYWLAGGSKTQYF.

This rearrangement joins TRBV5-8 to TRBJ2-7, with 14 bases lining up with TRBD2. There are 14 residues in the CDR3. Germline V lookup: CDR1 SGHTS, CDR2 YDEGEE. The V and J ends lost 2 bases and 7 bases, in that order; junction bases with no gene match: 2. CDR3 in DNA: TGTGCCAGCAGCTTCCGGACTAGCGGGAGGGAGCAGTACTTC. It codes for CASSFRTSGREQYF. The entire variable domain, with the rest obtained from reference TRBV5-8 and TRBJ2-7, is as follows: EAGVTQSPTHLIKTRGQQATLRCSPISGHTSVYWYQQALGLGLQFLLWYDEGEERNRGNFPPRFSGRQFPNYSSELNVNALELEDSALYLCASSFRTSGREQYFGPGTRLTVT.

The V call is TRBV12-5, the J call TRBJ1-1; D is ambiguous. V lost 4 bases to trimming and J lost 1 base, with 7 bases between them. The CDR3 loop spans 13 amino acids. The germline V gene encodes CDR1 LGHNT and CDR2 FRNRAP. The CDR3 DNA follows: TGTGCTAGTGGTTATTCGGGGAACACTGAAGCTTTCTTT. Its protein is CASGYSGNTEAFF.

This clone was observed once. The rearrangement uses TRBV2 and TRBJ2-7, with 8 bases aligning to TRBD2. Per the germline V gene, CDR1 is SNHLY and CDR2 is FYNNEI. V was clipped by 7 bases and J by 4 bases; unmatched bases: 6. The CDR3 is made up of 13 amino acids. DNA of the CDR3: TGTGCCAGCAACAGCGGGAGAACTTACGAGCAGTACTTC. Its protein product is CASNSGRTYEQYF.

V gene TRBV7-8 combines with J gene TRBJ2-1; TRBD1 agrees at 10 bases. Trimming took 5 bases from V and 3 from J; bases not matched to a gene: 7. The CDR3 covers 16 residues. Germline CDR1 is SGHVS and CDR2 is FQNEAQ. The CDR3 loop is CASSPRRDRGYNEQFF. The CDR3 DNA reads as TGTGCCAGCAGCCCCCGGCGGGACAGGGGCTACAATGAGCAGTTCTTC.

The V gene is TRBV7-2, the J gene TRBJ1-5; 7 bases are shared with TRBD1. This CDR3 has 16 amino acids. CDR1 SGHTA and CDR2 FQGNSA come from the germline V gene. V lost 5 bases, J lost 4 bases, and 11 bases stayed unmatched. As DNA, the CDR3 is TGTGCCAGCAGCCCCCAAGGGACAGCGATAAATCAGCCCCAGCATTTT. It codes for CASSPQGTAINQPQHF.

The V and J genes are TRBV25-1 and TRBJ2-1, with D tentatively TRBD2 (5 bases). Germline assignment: CDR1 MGHDK and CDR2 SYGVNS. The CDR3 runs to 14 residues. V shed 5 bases and J shed 12 bases, with 20 bases lying between them. DNA of the CDR3: TGTGCCAGCAGTTCCACGAGGCTAGCTTCGATGCAGTTCTTC. It specifies CASSSTRLASMQFF.